This note documents a single T cell receptor (beta chain) sequence. The data originate from a study of blood T cell repertoires in COVID-19. Looking at the study overall: The United States, Italy and Spain provided the acute and convalescent COVID-19 samples.

CDR1 and CDR2 (germline): PRHDT, FYEKMQ (reference sequence). V trimming: 4 bases; J trimming: 8 bases; junction bases outside the gene matches: 10. The CDR3 has 15 amino acids. Per the original data handling: Reference gene primers were amplified, and this amplification served to estimate nucleated cell counts. Measured with immunoSEQ multiplex PCR; TCRdb has only the in-frame clones, and not every one. From that table come the V and J calls and clone size; the DNA was used to work out D and trimming. This table has 200,000 to 250,000 clones, 80% to 90% appearing once. Participants were aged about 18 to 100 years, lived in 24 US areas, and enrolled virtually.

The sequenced material came from PBMCs or T cells enriched from blood (not recorded which). This TCR was recovered from a woman under 30 in a cohort exposed to, infected with or recovered from COVID-19 (not recorded which). This chain joins TRBV13 and TRBJ2-1; 8 bases map to TRBD1. The CDR3 bases are TGTGCCAGCAGCTCAAGACAGGGGTTTGAATATGAGCAGTTCTTC. Encoded protein: CASSSRQGFEYEQFF.